This TCR beta chain was recovered during a study of Ad26.COV2.S vaccination and SARS-CoV-2 variants. General study results and limits: Analytic work on TCR breadth and depth might have understated the full extent of total T cell responses. Individuals receiving vaccine had higher spike-specific TCR breadth than placebo recipients did.

Profiled with immunoSEQ multiplex PCR; TCRdb holds only in-frame clones, not every one. The sample has about 400,000 clones; around 87% are singletons. Concerning this clone itself: The antigen remains unidentified. The sample carries other DNA sequences with the same CDR3.

Indicated treatment: 19 received Ad26.COV2.S at low or high dose, single or two shots; roughly 5 received placebo; per-sample allocation not given. Samples analyzed were those drawn on day 63 after the first vaccine or placebo injection. This CDR3 is built from 13 residues. With 4 bases removed from V and 0 bases from J, the gap between germline ends came to 6 bases. The germline gives CDR1 LNHDA, CDR2 SQIVND (reference sequence). The origin of this receptor is a person between 18 and 60 years old who received the Ad26.COV2.S COVID-19 vaccine or a placebo. Material: peripheral blood, obtained in a trial of Ad26.COV2.S vaccine versus placebo. J is TRBJ1-1 and V is TRBV19; no clear D. CDR3 residues: CASSTGMNTEAFF. The CDR3 coding sequence is TGTGCCAGTAGTACCGGGATGAACACTGAAGCTTTCTTT.